A single sample gave rise to the 20 T cell receptor beta chains below, sequenced in a study of Ad26.COV2.S vaccination and SARS-CoV-2 variants. Noted treatment: 15 to 20 received Ad26.COV2.S at low or high dose, single or two shots; five or six received placebo; per-sample allocation not given. Sampling was performed 63 days after the first vaccine or placebo injection. The assay was immunoSEQ multiplex PCR, and TCRdb's table has in-frame clones only and misses some. The sample holds some 520,000 clones, about 83% seen once. Sequenced here: peripheral blood, sampled in a trial of Ad26.COV2.S vaccine versus placebo. The receptor set was obtained from a person between 18 and 60 years old who received the Ad26.COV2.S COVID-19 vaccine or a placebo.

This chain uses TRBV4-3 with TRBJ2-1; tentative D call: TRBD2 (5 bases). CDR1 LGHNA and CDR2 YSLEER come from the germline V gene. V was clipped by 1 base and J by 4 bases, with 8 bases between them. The CDR3 extends over 14 amino acids. CDR3 DNA: TGCGCCAGCAGCCAAGGGGAGATTTACAATGAGCAGTTCTTC. This sequence encodes CASSQGEIYNEQFF.

The V and J genes are TRBV5-1 and TRBJ2-1; either TRBD1 or TRBD2 may fit D (5 bases each). Trimming removed 7 bases from V and 3 bases from J, with 14 bases in between. Germline V lookup: CDR1 SGHRS, CDR2 YFSETQ. The CDR3 is 14 residues long. This chain's CDR3 is CASSWDLNYNEQFF. The CDR3, as DNA: TGCGCCAGCTCGTGGGACCTAAACTACAATGAGCAGTTCTTC. Filled out from reference TRBV5-1 and TRBJ2-1, the complete variable domain reads KAGVTQTPRYLIKTRGQQVTLSCSPISGHRSVSWYQQTPGQGLQFLFEYFSETQRNKGNFPGRFSGRQFSNSRSEMNVSTLELGDSALYLCASSWDLNYNEQFFGPGTRLTVL.

The rearrangement links TRBV30 to TRBJ2-1, with 7 bases that match TRBD1. The junction had 9 bases not matched to a gene; V was cut back by 0 bases and J by 7 bases. The CDR3 runs 15 residues. The germline CDR1 and CDR2 sequences are GTSNPN and SVGIG (reference sequence). Written as DNA, the CDR3 is TGTGCCTGGAGTGTATCAGGACAGGCGTCTAATGAGCAGTTCTTC. It encodes CAWSVSGQASNEQFF.

This chain links TRBV5-1 with TRBJ2-3; 8 bases line up with TRBD2. Unmatched junction bases numbered 8, after V lost 6 bases and J lost 2 bases. CDR1 SGHRS and CDR2 YFSETQ come from the germline V gene. The CDR3 is 15 amino acids. Here the CDR3 reads CASNQLAGFTDTQYF. As DNA, the CDR3 is TGCGCCAGCAACCAGCTAGCGGGCTTCACAGATACGCAGTATTTT.

The V call is TRBV15, the J call TRBJ1-1; D may be TRBD1 (5 bases). The germline CDR1 and CDR2 sequences are LNHNV and YYDKDF (reference sequence). Trimming cost V 5 bases and J 1 base, with 17 bases left between them. The CDR3 runs 16 residues. CDR3 DNA: TGTGCCACCAGCCCCCGGTGGGGGGGAGGGAACACTGAAGCTTTCTTT. Its translation is CATSPRWGGGNTEAFF. The whole variable domain, filled in from reference TRBV15 and TRBJ1-1, reads DAMVIQNPRYQVTQFGKPVTLSCSQTLNHNVMYWYQQKSSQAPKLLFHYYDKDFNNEADTPDNFQSRRPNTSFCFLDIRSPGLGDTAMYLCATSPRWGGGNTEAFFGQGTRLTVV.

This clone was seen only a few times. The chain employs TRBV7-3 and TRBJ2-1, with TRBD2 matching over 10 bases. After removal of 5 bases from V and 7 bases from J, the junction contained 8 bases not matched to a gene. CDR3 size: 15 residues. Germline V gives CDR1 SGHTA, CDR2 FQGTGA. The CDR3 here is CASSQLAGRTNEQFF. The CDR3 nucleotides read TGTGCCAGCAGCCAACTAGCGGGGAGAACTAATGAGCAGTTCTTC.

V and J are TRBV25-1 and TRBJ1-2; D call uncertain. CDR3 length: 15 residues. Looked up from germline, CDR1 is MGHDK and CDR2 is SYGVNS. Trimming left V 3 bases short and J 0 bases short, with 11 bases between. The chain's CDR3 is CASSDPGVANYGYTF. CDR3 coding DNA: TGTGCCAGCAGTGACCCGGGAGTAGCTAACTATGGCTACACCTTC.

The genes are TRBV4-3 and TRBJ2-7; D is uncertain. V shed 0 bases and J shed 0 bases, with 12 bases lying between them. CDR1 is LGHNA, CDR2 YSLEER, per germline. The CDR3 loop spans 16 amino acids. The CDR3: CASSQDLSSSSYEQYF. The CDR3 coding sequence is TGCGCCAGCAGCCAAGATTTAAGTTCCAGCTCCTACGAGCAGTACTTC.

The V and J genes are TRBV12-3 or TRBV12-4 and TRBJ2-7; maybe TRBD2 (6 bases). V lost 4 bases, J lost 3 bases, and 7 bases lay in between. The CDR3 contains 12 residues. The CDR3 nucleotides are TGTGCCAGCAGTTACGGGGGCTACGAGCAGTACTTC. It codes for CASSYGGYEQYF.

The CDR3 region is CASTGGRTYNEQFF. CDR3 coding DNA: TGTGCCAGCACGGGTGGGAGGACCTACAATGAGCAGTTCTTC. The chain recombines TRBV2 with TRBJ2-1; TRBD2 is a possible D gene (6 bases). Germline values: CDR1 SNHLY, CDR2 FYNNEI. Deletions cut 7 bases from V and 2 bases from J, with 12 bases between. This CDR3 has 14 residues.

This chain links TRBV18 with TRBJ2-2; D possibly corresponds to TRBD2 (7 bases). The CDR3 length is 18 residues. Germline CDR1 and CDR2: KGHSH and LQKENI. The V end was cut by 2 bases, the J end by 4 bases, with 20 bases between. CDR3: CASSPIAGTGRVTGELFF. In nucleotides, the CDR3 is TGTGCCAGCTCACCAATAGCAGGAACAGGGAGGGTCACCGGGGAGCTGTTTTTT.

The rearrangement joins TRBV19 to TRBJ2-7; maybe TRBD2 (5 bases). With 8 bases removed from V and 0 bases from J, the gap between germline ends came to 11 bases. The CDR3 has 13 residues. Looked up from germline, CDR1 is LNHDA and CDR2 is SQIVND (reference sequence). The CDR3 here is CASGGLTSYEQYF. The CDR3 region has the DNA TGTGCCAGTGGAGGACTCACCTCCTACGAGCAGTACTTC.

The chain links TRBV15 to TRBJ2-5; no clear D. Between the trimmed V and J ends, which lost 0 bases and 5 bases, there was a span of 13 bases. The CDR3 is made up of 15 amino acids. The V gene's germline CDR1 is LNHNV and CDR2 YYDKDF (reference sequence). The CDR3 sequence: CATSRDLRFGETQYF. CDR3 nucleotide sequence: TGTGCCACCAGCAGAGATCTGAGGTTTGGGGAGACCCAGTACTTC.

This chain connects TRBV5-1 to TRBJ1-1; D gene ambiguous. V lost 2 bases, J lost 0 bases, and 8 bases lay in between. The germline V gene encodes CDR1 SGHRS and CDR2 YFSETQ. CDR3 length: 14 amino acids. CDR3 sequence (DNA): TGCGCCAGCAGCTTTGGCGGAATGAACACTGAAGCTTTCTTT. This translates into CASSFGGMNTEAFF.

The chain uses TRBV9 and TRBJ1-2; TRBD1 is a possible D gene (6 bases). Germline CDR1 SGDLS, CDR2 YYNGEE. Trimming stripped 4 bases from V and 5 bases from J, with 15 bases between. The CDR3 is made up of 14 amino acids. CDR3 in DNA: TGTGCCAGCAGCCTCCAGCTGGACAGTTATGGCTACACCTTC. This encodes CASSLQLDSYGYTF.

V and J are TRBV19 and TRBJ2-6; the match to TRBD1 covers 7 bases. Germline CDR1 is LNHDA and CDR2 is SQIVND (reference sequence). This CDR3 region has 15 residues. J lost 0 bases, V lost 10 bases, and 6 bases had no gene match. CDR3 DNA: TGTGCCACCCGGGACAGAATCTCTGGGGCCAACGTCCTGACTTTC. It specifies CATRDRISGANVLTF.

Regarding this clone: The junction shows a germline mismatch at one end, possibly a read error. The CDR3 DNA follows: TGTGCTAGCAGCTTCACCGGGGGCGCAGATACGCAGTATTTT. Translating it yields CASSFTGGADTQYF. The rearrangement links TRBV7-7 to TRBJ2-3; D tentatively reads TRBD1 or TRBD2 (6 bases each). CDR3 length: 14 amino acids. Germline V CDR1 and CDR2: SSHAT, FNYEAQ (reference sequence).

CDR3 coding DNA: TGCGCCAGCAGCCGCGGACAGGGGGCCACGGATACGCAGTATTTT. As protein: CASSRGQGATDTQYF. This chain joins TRBV4-3 and TRBJ2-3; 11 positions agree with TRBD1. This CDR3 has 15 amino acids. Losses at the gene ends were 4 bases for V and 6 bases for J; bases not matched to a gene: 6. CDR1 LGHNA and CDR2 YSLEER come from the germline V gene.

This clone was picked up a small number of times. For the CDR3, the DNA is TGCGCCAGCAGCCCCGACAGCCTTTTTAACTATGGCTACACCTTC. Its translation is CASSPDSLFNYGYTF. The chain has TRBV4-3 and TRBJ1-2; tentative D call: TRBD1 (5 bases). Germline V lookup: CDR1 LGHNA, CDR2 YSLEER. The CDR3 is 15 amino acids. V lost 4 bases to trimming and J lost 1 base, with 13 bases between them.

This chain links TRBV11-1 with TRBJ1-2; D may be TRBD1 (6 bases). Germline values: CDR1 SGHAT, CDR2 FQDESV (reference sequence). This CDR3 has 15 amino acids. V was cut by 2 bases and J by 6 bases, with 16 bases left in between. The CDR3 bases are TGTGCCAGCAGCTTATTCGGTGGGGGCCCGGATGGCTACACCTTC. Translating gives CASSLFGGGPDGYTF.